The clone carrying this T cell receptor delta chain has more than one count but fewer than ten. The TCRdb protein, from a much larger clone, departs from this DNA's translation at residue 10, likely by read error; the protein shown derives from the DNA. Flow sorting of PBMC yielded separate Vgamma9/Vdelta2+ and Vdelta2-negative gammadelta T cell populations for bulk repertoire analysis. V gave up 3 bases and J gave up 7 bases, with 20 bases separating them. Germline CDR1 reads GEAIGNYY; CDR2 reads EKD. This CDR3 contains 15 residues. This record comes from a study of γδ T cells in repeated Plasmodium falciparum infection. Across the study: Malian gammadelta TCRs were studied during no-transmission periods and across acute malaria episodes.

TCRdb called clones anew from the multiplex PCR reads with CATT. This sample yields around 86,000 delta-chain clones, of which more than 1.4% are seen a single time; 8.5% to 10% belongs to the top ten. The V call is TRDV2, the J call TRDJ1; the D is unclear. Because TCRdb records no J gene, it was assigned here through a match of the DNA to germline. The TCR comes from a pool of human donors (malaria-infected and uninfected, not separated). Sequencing was carried out using gamma-delta T cells from blood. The CDR3 nucleotides read TGTGCCTGTGACCCCTTACAACGTCCGAACGGTAAACTCATCTTT. Its translation is CACDPLQRPNGKLIF.